This passage covers 29 T cell receptor beta chains from one sample sequenced in a study of blood T cell repertoires in COVID-19. Assay: immunoSEQ multiplex PCR; the TCRdb copy retains only in-frame clones and omits some. This repertoire shows 200,000 or so clones, around 85% found once; its top ten account for around 2.3%. The sample consisted of peripheral blood. The receptor source for this set is a man between 65 and 85 years old with active or convalescent COVID-19.

This clone was seen only once. This chain connects TRBV10-3 to TRBJ1-1; D is undetermined. This CDR3 region has 13 residues. Germline V CDR1 and CDR2: ENHRY, SYGVKD. V dropped 5 bases and J dropped 2 bases, with 9 bases sitting between them. CDR3 DNA: TGTGCCATCAGTCCCAGGATAAACACTGAAGCTTTCTTT. This gives the protein CAISPRINTEAFF.

The chain employs TRBV5-8 and TRBJ2-5, with 13 bases lining up with TRBD2. The CDR3 contains 16 residues. With V trimmed by 0 bases and J by 4 bases, 3 bases remained unmatched. The germline V gene has CDR1 SGHTS and CDR2 YDEGEE. CDR3 nucleotides: TGTGCCAGCAGCTTGGGGCGACTAGCGGGGGGAGAGACCCAGTACTTC. It codes for CASSLGRLAGGETQYF.

The V and J genes are TRBV10-2 and TRBJ2-7, with TRBD2 as a possible D gene (7 bases). Trimming took 7 bases from V and 0 from J, leaving 16 bases between them. Looked up from germline, CDR1 is WSHSY and CDR2 is SAAADI. CDR3 size: 15 residues. The CDR3 is CASKGGGPFSYEQYF. In DNA form, the CDR3 reads TGCGCCAGCAAAGGGGGGGGACCCTTCTCCTACGAGCAGTACTTC.

The rearrangement joins TRBV7-8 to TRBJ2-4, with 9 bases matching TRBD1. V lost 5 bases and J lost 5; bases outside the gene matches: 13. This CDR3 spans 17 amino acids. The germline V gene has CDR1 SGHVS and CDR2 FQNEAQ. The DNA for the CDR3 is TGTGCCAGCAGCAAAGTCGGGGTGGGACAGGGAGAAAACATTCAGTACTTC. It yields the protein CASSKVGVGQGENIQYF.

The V gene is TRBV2, the J gene TRBJ2-1; D unresolved. The length of the CDR3 is 16 residues. Germline V gene sequence: CDR1 SNHLY, CDR2 FYNNEI. V lost 4 bases to trimming and J lost 4 bases, with 17 bases between them. The chain's CDR3 is CASSGASRSGYNEQFF. The CDR3 DNA reads TGTGCCAGCAGTGGGGCCTCCCGATCCGGTTACAATGAGCAGTTCTTC.

This chain links TRBV6-4 with TRBJ2-7; 7 bases line up with TRBD1. J gave up 0 bases and V 0 bases, and 11 bases lay outside the gene matches. The germline CDR1 and CDR2 sequences are MRHNA and SNTAGT. The CDR3 sequence is 18 residues long. The CDR3 DNA is TGTGCCAGCAGTGACTCGAAAATAGGGGGCTCCCCCTCCTACGAGCAGTACTTC. Translating it yields CASSDSKIGGSPSYEQYF.

The chain has TRBV7-9 and TRBJ2-7; no firm D call. Germline V lookup: CDR1 SEHNR, CDR2 FQNEAQ (reference sequence). Trimming took 1 base from V and 6 from J, leaving 16 bases between them. This CDR3 is built from 15 residues. CDR3 loop: CASSLGQIQVREQYF. The CDR3, as DNA: TGTGCCAGCAGCTTAGGACAAATCCAGGTCCGCGAGCAGTACTTC.

This clone was seen once. Since the CDR3 does not end with the conserved phenylalanine or tryptophan, this likely comes from a read error. It is unclear where the CDR3 begins or ends on the DNA, so no DNA is shown, and the CDR3 is as TCRdb lists it. V gene TRBV12-2 combines with J gene TRBJ1-4. TRBV12-2 is designated a pseudogene. From its first to its last residue, the CDR3 has 13 amino acids. The CDR3 sequence: CASRLVGSSPGTT.

J is TRBJ1-1 and V is TRBV15; 8 bases align to TRBD1. V was clipped by 4 bases and J by 4 bases; unmatched bases: 11. This CDR3 comprises 16 residues. Per the germline V gene, CDR1 is LNHNV and CDR2 is YYDKDF (reference sequence). The CDR3 region is CATSTGGPEVGTEAFF. The CDR3 DNA reads TGTGCCACCAGCACAGGGGGCCCGGAGGTGGGCACTGAAGCTTTCTTT.

The chain couples TRBV7-9 to TRBJ2-1; TRBD2 matches 13 bases. Germline CDR1 reads SEHNR; CDR2 reads FQNEAQ (reference sequence). The ends lost 4 bases at V and 2 bases at J; junction bases unmatched: 5. CDR3 length equals 17 residues. CDR3 sequence: CASSSTGLAGTYNEQFF. The CDR3 nucleotides are TGTGCCAGCAGCTCGACGGGACTAGCGGGGACCTACAATGAGCAGTTCTTC. Drawing the rest from reference TRBV7-9 and TRBJ2-1, the complete variable domain is DTGVSQNPRHKITKRGQNVTFRCDPISEHNRLYWYRQTLGQGPEFLTYFQNEAQLEKSRLLSDRFSAERPKGSFSTLEIQRTEQGDSAMYLCASSSTGLAGTYNEQFFGPGTRLTVL.

The count of this clone is one. The chain combines TRBV28 with TRBJ1-4, with TRBD1 matching 9 bases. Germline V lookup: CDR1 MDHEN, CDR2 SYDVKM. Losses at the gene ends were 6 bases for V and 6 bases for J; bases not matched to a gene: 8. The CDR3 covers 15 residues. For the CDR3, the DNA is TGTGCCAGCAGCCGCACAGGGGGCGCCGATGAAAAACTGTTTTTT. Translation: CASSRTGGADEKLFF.

The rearrangement links TRBV7-9 to TRBJ1-1; weak D call: TRBD1 (6 bases). Germline V lookup: CDR1 SEHNR, CDR2 FQNEAQ (reference sequence). The CDR3 contains 15 residues. Trimming cost V 0 bases and J 1 base, with 9 bases left between them. CDR3 bases: TGTGCCAGCAGCTTAGCGACAGGAGCGAACACTGAAGCTTTCTTT. This codes for CASSLATGANTEAFF. Filled out from reference TRBV7-9 and TRBJ1-1, the complete variable domain reads DTGVSQNPRHKITKRGQNVTFRCDPISEHNRLYWYRQTLGQGPEFLTYFQNEAQLEKSRLLSDRFSAERPKGSFSTLEIQRTEQGDSAMYLCASSLATGANTEAFFGQGTRLTVV.

This chain joins TRBV7-9 and TRBJ1-4; D gene ambiguous. Trimming shortened V by 1 base and J by 4 bases, and 13 bases separated the two germline ends. CDR3 size: 16 residues. Germline loops: CDR1 SEHNR, CDR2 FQNEAQ (reference sequence). CDR3 nucleotide sequence: TGTGCCAGCAGCTTAGGAACCAATACTCGTAATGAAAAACTGTTTTTT. Translated: CASSLGTNTRNEKLFF.

The chain couples TRBV23-1 to TRBJ2-1, with 9 positions matching TRBD1. TRBV23-1 has ORF status, its function being uncertain. The ends lost 3 bases at V and 6 bases at J; junction bases unmatched: 12. This CDR3 is built from 17 residues. CDR3 protein: CASSHWATGTGPNEQFF. CDR3 nucleotide sequence: TGCGCCAGCAGTCACTGGGCAACCGGGACAGGGCCCAATGAGCAGTTCTTC.

This clone has just a few counts. The chain combines TRBV5-1 with TRBJ2-3; TRBD1 matches at 9 bases. Unmatched junction bases numbered 4, after V lost 0 bases and J lost 2 bases. The CDR3 consists of 16 residues. Germline values: CDR1 SGHRS, CDR2 YFSETQ. As DNA, the CDR3 is TGCGCCAGCAGCTTGGGCCGGGACAGGGTCACAGATACGCAGTATTTT. Protein sequence: CASSLGRDRVTDTQYF.

This chain links TRBV18 with TRBJ1-1; D gene unclear. Between the trimmed V and J ends, which lost 2 bases and 11 bases, there was a span of 9 bases. This CDR3 comprises 11 residues. From germline, CDR1 is KGHSH and CDR2 LQKENI. This CDR3 reads CASSPENTAFF. The DNA of the CDR3 is TGTGCCAGCTCACCAGAGAATACGGCTTTCTTT.

In DNA, the CDR3 is TGCAGGGGGGACAGAGACTATGGCTACACCTTC. This sequence encodes CRGDRDYGYTF. This chain uses TRBV20-1 with TRBJ1-2, with 7 bases lining up with TRBD1. This CDR3 contains 11 residues. The germline V gene has CDR1 DFQATT and CDR2 SNEGSKA (reference sequence).

The chain uses TRBV30 and TRBJ1-5; 11 positions agree with TRBD1. After removal of 2 bases from V and 0 bases from J, the junction contained 6 bases not matched to a gene. The CDR3 totals 17 residues. Germline CDR1 GTSNPN, CDR2 SVGIG (reference sequence). CDR3 sequence reads: CAWSRDRGEHSNQPQHF. The DNA of the CDR3 is TGTGCCTGGAGTAGGGACAGGGGGGAACATAGCAATCAGCCCCAGCATTTT.

This chain joins TRBV7-9 and TRBJ2-2; D remains ambiguous. The CDR3 contains 13 residues. Between the trimmed V and J ends, which lost 5 bases and 7 bases, there was a span of 11 bases. Germline V gene data show CDR1 as SEHNR and CDR2 as FQNEAQ (reference sequence). CDR3 loop: CASSLHSGGELFF. As DNA, the CDR3 is TGTGCCAGCAGCCTGCATAGTGGCGGGGAGCTGTTTTTT.

This clone was observed a single time. The V and J genes are TRBV7-2 and TRBJ2-3; TRBD2 matches 9 bases. V dropped 8 bases and J dropped 5; count of bases not matched to a gene: 11. The germline gives CDR1 SGHTA, CDR2 FQGNSA. CDR3 length equals 15 residues. The DNA of the CDR3 is TGTGCCAGCTCGTCGTGGGCGGGGGGGGTAGATACGCAGTATTTT. Its translation is CASSSWAGGVDTQYF.

The chain carries TRBV5-6 and TRBJ1-2, with a tentative D call TRBD1 (6 bases). V lost 0 bases and J lost 7, with 10 bases in between. CDR3 size: 13 residues. CDR1 is SGHDT and CDR2 is YYEEEE in the germline V gene. CDR3 residues: CASSLGTVGGYTF. Written as DNA, the CDR3 is TGTGCCAGCAGCTTGGGGACAGTCGGTGGCTACACCTTC.

This chain joins TRBV29-1 and TRBJ1-3; 7 bases are a match to TRBD1. Germline CDR1 is SQVTM and CDR2 is ANQGSEA. The CDR3 contains 14 residues. The V and J ends lost 6 bases and 4 bases, in that order; junction bases with no gene match: 9. The CDR3 loop reads CSVDTTGFGNTIYF. CDR3 nucleotides: TGCAGCGTCGACACGACAGGGTTCGGAAACACCATATATTTT.

The V gene is TRBV10-1, the J gene TRBJ2-5, with D unclear. V was trimmed by 4 bases and J by 5 bases, leaving 11 bases between them. Per the germline V gene, CDR1 is WNHNN and CDR2 is SYGVQD (reference sequence). The length of the CDR3 is 13 residues. The CDR3 reads CASSVAQSETQYF. CDR3 nucleotide sequence: TGCGCCAGCAGTGTGGCCCAGTCGGAGACCCAGTACTTC.

This sequence joins TRBV7-2 and TRBJ2-7; 8 bases align to TRBD2. CDR3 length equals 15 residues. Germline CDR1 SGHTA, CDR2 FQGNSA. With 4 bases clipped from V and 0 bases from J, the junction kept 5 bases outside the gene matches. For the CDR3, the DNA is TGTGCCAGCAGCTCAGGCGGGGGGAGCTCCTACGAGCAGTACTTC. Its translation is CASSSGGGSSYEQYF.

The V and J genes are TRBV6-6 and TRBJ1-5; D gene ambiguous. With 7 bases removed from V and 2 bases from J, the gap between germline ends came to 15 bases. Looked up from germline, CDR1 is MNHNY and CDR2 is SVGAGI (reference sequence). CDR3 length: 15 amino acids. The CDR3 spells CASNFHGIGNQPQHF. The CDR3, as DNA: TGTGCCAGCAACTTCCACGGTATTGGCAATCAGCCCCAGCATTTT.

This CDR3 is CASSLSGQGANTDTQYF. CDR3 bases: TGCGCCAGCAGCCTTTCGGGACAGGGGGCCAACACAGATACGCAGTATTTT. The chain is built from TRBV4-1 and TRBJ2-3; TRBD1 agrees at 12 bases. Looked up from germline, CDR1 is MGHRA and CDR2 is YSYEKL. This CDR3 comprises 17 residues. Germline trimming cut 4 bases from V and 2 bases from J; bases unmatched to any gene: 7.

The gene calls are TRBV24-1 and TRBJ1-5; D ambiguous. The CDR3 is 12 residues long. Germline-derived CDR1 and CDR2 are KGHDR and SFDVKD. Trimming took off 4 bases at V and 4 bases at J, with 4 bases between the two ends. CDR3 residues: CATSDGNQPQHF. The CDR3 coding sequence is TGTGCCACCAGTGACGGGAATCAGCCCCAGCATTTT.

The chain recombines TRBV4-3 with TRBJ2-1, with D unresolved. The germline V and J ends were trimmed by 0 bases and 6 bases, with 15 bases remaining between them. Looked up from germline, CDR1 is LGHNA and CDR2 is YSLEER. This CDR3 comprises 16 residues. Here the CDR3 DNA reads TGCGCCAGCAGCCAAGATCTGCTATCCCTCGGCAATGAGCAGTTCTTC. Protein product: CASSQDLLSLGNEQFF.

The sample holds a few counts of this clone. V is TRBV7-8 and J is TRBJ2-1, with 8 nucleotides matching TRBD2. CDR3 length equals 16 residues. V lost 1 base and J lost 4; bases outside the gene matches: 6. CDR1 is SGHVS and CDR2 is FQNEAQ in the germline V gene. This chain's CDR3 is CASSLGGTRRYNEQFF. CDR3 nucleotides: TGTGCCAGCAGCTTAGGTGGGACTAGGAGATACAATGAGCAGTTCTTC.